This TCR beta chain was observed in a study of Graves' ophthalmopathy and Graves' hyperthyroidism. The table lists this clonotype with a count of one. Scientists amplified the TCR beta CDR3 regions from RNA transcripts. RT-PCR in the first round used HTBI primers; a second-round multiplex PCR followed. TCRdb re-analysed the multiplex PCR reads in MiXCR, keeping a single row per CDR3 protein. The sample shows about 700,000 distinct CDR3 sequences, roughly 40% of them seen only once. The V and J ends lost 2 bases and 4 bases respectively, with 6 bases between them. This CDR3 has 12 amino acids. The V gene's germline CDR1 is SQVTM and CDR2 ANQGSEA.

The chain links TRBV29-1 to TRBJ1-3, with D unresolved. The source material was peripheral blood. The TCR sequence derives from an adult man with Graves' ophthalmopathy. The CDR3 nucleotides read TGCAGCGTTGAATGGGAAGGAAACACCATATATTTT. Its protein is CSVEWEGNTIYF. The full variable domain, its missing parts supplied by reference TRBV29-1 and TRBJ1-3, is SAVISQKPSRDICQRGTSLTIQCQVDSQVTMMFWYRQQPGQSLTLIATANQGSEATYESGFVIDKFPISRPNLTFSTLTVSNMSPEDSSIYLCSVEWEGNTIYFGEGSWLTVV.